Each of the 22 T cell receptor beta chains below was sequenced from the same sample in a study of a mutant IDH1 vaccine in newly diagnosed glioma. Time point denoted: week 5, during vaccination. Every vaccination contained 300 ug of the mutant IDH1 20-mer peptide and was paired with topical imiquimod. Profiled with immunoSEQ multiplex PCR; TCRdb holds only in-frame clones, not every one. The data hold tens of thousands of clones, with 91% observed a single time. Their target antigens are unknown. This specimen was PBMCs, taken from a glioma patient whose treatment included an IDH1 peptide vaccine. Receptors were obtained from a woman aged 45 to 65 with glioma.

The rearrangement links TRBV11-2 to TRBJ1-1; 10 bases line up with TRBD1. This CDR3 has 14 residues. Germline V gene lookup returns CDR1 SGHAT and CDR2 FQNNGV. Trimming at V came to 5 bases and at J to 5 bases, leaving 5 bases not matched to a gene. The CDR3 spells CASSAGQGRTEAFF. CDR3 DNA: TGTGCCAGCAGCGCGGGACAGGGGCGAACTGAAGCTTTCTTT.

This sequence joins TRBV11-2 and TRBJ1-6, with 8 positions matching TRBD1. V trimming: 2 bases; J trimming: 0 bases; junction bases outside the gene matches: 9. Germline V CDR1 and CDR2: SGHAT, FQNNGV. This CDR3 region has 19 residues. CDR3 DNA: TGTGCCAGCAGCTTAAGGACAGGGACAAGGAGCTCCTATAATTCACCCCTCCACTTT. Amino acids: CASSLRTGTRSSYNSPLHF.

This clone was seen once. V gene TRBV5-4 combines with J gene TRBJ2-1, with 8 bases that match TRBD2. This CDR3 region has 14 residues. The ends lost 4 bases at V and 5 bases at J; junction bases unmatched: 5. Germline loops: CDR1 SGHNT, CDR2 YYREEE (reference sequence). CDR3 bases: TGTGCCAGCAGCAGTCGGGAGGGGGACAATGAGCAGTTCTTC. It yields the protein CASSSREGDNEQFF.

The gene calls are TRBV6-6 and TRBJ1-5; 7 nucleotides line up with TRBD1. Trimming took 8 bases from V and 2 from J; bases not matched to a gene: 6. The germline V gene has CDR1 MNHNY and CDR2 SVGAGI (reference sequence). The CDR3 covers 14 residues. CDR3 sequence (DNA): TGTGCCAGCCTGCGACAGGGAGGCAATCAGCCCCAGCATTTT. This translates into CASLRQGGNQPQHF.

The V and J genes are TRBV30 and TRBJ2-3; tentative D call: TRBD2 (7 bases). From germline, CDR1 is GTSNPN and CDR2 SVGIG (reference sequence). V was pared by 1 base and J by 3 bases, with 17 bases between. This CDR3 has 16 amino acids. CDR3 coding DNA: TGTGCCTGGAGTGGGTGGAAAGGGGGAGGGACAGATACGCAGTATTTT. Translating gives CAWSGWKGGGTDTQYF.

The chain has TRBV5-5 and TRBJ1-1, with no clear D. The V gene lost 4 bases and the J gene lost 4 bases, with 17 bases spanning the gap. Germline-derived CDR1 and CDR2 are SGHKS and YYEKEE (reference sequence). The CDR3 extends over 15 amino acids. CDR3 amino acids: CASSLRIVSGTEAFF. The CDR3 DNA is TGTGCCAGCAGCCTCAGGATCGTTTCGGGCACTGAAGCTTTCTTT.

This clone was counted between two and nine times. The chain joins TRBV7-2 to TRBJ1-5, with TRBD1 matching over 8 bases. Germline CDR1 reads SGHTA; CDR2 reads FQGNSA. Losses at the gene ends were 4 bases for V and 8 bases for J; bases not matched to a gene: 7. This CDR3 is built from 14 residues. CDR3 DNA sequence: TGTGCCAGCAGCTCGCAGACAGGGGAAGAGCCCCAGCATTTT. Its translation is CASSSQTGEEPQHF.

As DNA, the CDR3 is TGTGCCAGCAGCGGGTGGGCGTCCCGTGACACCATATATTTT. Translating gives CASSGWASRDTIYF. The chain employs TRBV9 and TRBJ1-3, with D unclear. Germline loops: CDR1 SGDLS, CDR2 YYNGEE. This CDR3 is built from 14 residues. The V gene lost 3 bases and the J gene lost 8 bases, with 15 bases spanning the gap.

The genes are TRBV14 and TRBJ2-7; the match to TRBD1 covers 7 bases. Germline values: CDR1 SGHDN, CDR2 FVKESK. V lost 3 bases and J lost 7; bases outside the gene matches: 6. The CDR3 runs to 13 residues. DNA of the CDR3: TGTGCCAGCAGCCATAGAGGGGGCTGGGAGCAGTACTTC. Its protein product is CASSHRGGWEQYF.

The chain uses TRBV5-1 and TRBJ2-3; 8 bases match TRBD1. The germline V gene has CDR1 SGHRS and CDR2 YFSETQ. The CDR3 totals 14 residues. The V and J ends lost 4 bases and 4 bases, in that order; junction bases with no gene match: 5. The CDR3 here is CASSLDRAADTQYF. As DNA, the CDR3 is TGCGCCAGCAGCCTGGACAGGGCAGCAGATACGCAGTATTTT.

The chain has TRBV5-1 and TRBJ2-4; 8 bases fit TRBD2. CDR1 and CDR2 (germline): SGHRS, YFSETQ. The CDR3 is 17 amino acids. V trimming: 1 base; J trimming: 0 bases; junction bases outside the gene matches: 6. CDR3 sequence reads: CASSLSGSPLAKNIQYF. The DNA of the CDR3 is TGCGCCAGCAGCTTGAGCGGGAGCCCTCTAGCCAAAAACATTCAGTACTTC.

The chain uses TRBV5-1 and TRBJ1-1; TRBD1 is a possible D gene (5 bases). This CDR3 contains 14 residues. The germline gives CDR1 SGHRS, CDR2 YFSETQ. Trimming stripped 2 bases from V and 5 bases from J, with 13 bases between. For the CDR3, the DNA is TGCGCCAGCAGCTTCAGCGGAGGGGATACTGAAGCTTTCTTT. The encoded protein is CASSFSGGDTEAFF.

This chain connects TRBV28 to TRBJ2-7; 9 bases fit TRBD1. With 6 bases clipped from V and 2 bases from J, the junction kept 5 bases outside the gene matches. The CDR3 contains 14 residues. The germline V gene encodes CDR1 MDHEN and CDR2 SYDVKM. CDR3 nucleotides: TGTGCCAGCAGCAGGACAGGGGTTACCTACGAGCAGTACTTC. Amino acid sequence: CASSRTGVTYEQYF.

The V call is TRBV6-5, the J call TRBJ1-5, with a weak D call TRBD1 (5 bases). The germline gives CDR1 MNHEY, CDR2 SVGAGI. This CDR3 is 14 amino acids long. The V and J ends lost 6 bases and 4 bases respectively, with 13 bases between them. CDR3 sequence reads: CASSREAGNQPQHF. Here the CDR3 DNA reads TGTGCCAGCAGCCGAGAGGCAGGGAATCAGCCCCAGCATTTT.

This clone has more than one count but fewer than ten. CDR3 DNA sequence: TGTGCCAGCAGACCGGGACTAGGCTACGAGCAGTACTTC. This gives the protein CASRPGLGYEQYF. J is TRBJ2-7 and V is TRBV2, with TRBD2 matching 8 bases. The CDR3 has 13 amino acids. Germline CDR1 reads SNHLY; CDR2 reads FYNNEI. J was trimmed by 3 bases and V by 6 bases; bases with no gene match: 4.

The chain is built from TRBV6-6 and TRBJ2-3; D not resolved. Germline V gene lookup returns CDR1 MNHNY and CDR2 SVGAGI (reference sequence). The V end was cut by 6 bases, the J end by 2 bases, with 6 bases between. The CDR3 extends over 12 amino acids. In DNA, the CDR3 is TGTGCCAGCAGCCTAATCACAGATACGCAGTATTTT. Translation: CASSLITDTQYF.

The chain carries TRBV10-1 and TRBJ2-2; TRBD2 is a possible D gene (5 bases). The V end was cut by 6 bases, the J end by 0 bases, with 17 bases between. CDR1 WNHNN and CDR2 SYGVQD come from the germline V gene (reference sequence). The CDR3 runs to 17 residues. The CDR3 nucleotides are TGCGCCAGCAGAGCGCGGGTGCCGGAAGCGAACACCGGGGAGCTGTTTTTT. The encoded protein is CASRARVPEANTGELFF.

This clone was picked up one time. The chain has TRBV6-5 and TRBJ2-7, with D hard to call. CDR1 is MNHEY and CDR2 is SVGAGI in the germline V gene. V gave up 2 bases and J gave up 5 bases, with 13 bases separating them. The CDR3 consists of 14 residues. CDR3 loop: CASSYGQVGDEQYF. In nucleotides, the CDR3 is TGTGCCAGCAGTTACGGGCAGGTCGGTGACGAGCAGTACTTC.

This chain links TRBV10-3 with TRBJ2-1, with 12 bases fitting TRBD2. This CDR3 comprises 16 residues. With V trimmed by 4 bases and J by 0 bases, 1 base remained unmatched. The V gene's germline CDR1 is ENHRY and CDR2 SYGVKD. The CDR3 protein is CAISGTSGTSYNEQFF. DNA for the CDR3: TGTGCCATCAGTGGGACTAGCGGGACCTCCTACAATGAGCAGTTCTTC.

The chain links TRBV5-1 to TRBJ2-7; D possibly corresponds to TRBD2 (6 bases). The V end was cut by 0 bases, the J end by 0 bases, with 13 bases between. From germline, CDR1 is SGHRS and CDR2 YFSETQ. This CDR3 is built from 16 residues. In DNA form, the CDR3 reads TGCGCCAGCAGCTTGGCGGGGGACGGGAGCTCCTACGAGCAGTACTTC. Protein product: CASSLAGDGSSYEQYF.

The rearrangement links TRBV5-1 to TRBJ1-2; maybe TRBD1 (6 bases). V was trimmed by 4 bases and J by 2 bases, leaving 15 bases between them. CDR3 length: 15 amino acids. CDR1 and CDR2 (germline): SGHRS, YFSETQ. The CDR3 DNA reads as TGCGCCAGCAGCCCATCAGGGGAAACGAACTATGGCTACACCTTC. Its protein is CASSPSGETNYGYTF.

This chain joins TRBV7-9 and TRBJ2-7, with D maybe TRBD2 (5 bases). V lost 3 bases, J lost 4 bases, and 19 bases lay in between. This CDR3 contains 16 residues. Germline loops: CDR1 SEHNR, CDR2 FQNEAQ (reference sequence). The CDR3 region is CASSFGPTGIGYEQYF. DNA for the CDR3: TGTGCCAGCAGCTTCGGGCCGACGGGGATCGGATACGAGCAGTACTTC.